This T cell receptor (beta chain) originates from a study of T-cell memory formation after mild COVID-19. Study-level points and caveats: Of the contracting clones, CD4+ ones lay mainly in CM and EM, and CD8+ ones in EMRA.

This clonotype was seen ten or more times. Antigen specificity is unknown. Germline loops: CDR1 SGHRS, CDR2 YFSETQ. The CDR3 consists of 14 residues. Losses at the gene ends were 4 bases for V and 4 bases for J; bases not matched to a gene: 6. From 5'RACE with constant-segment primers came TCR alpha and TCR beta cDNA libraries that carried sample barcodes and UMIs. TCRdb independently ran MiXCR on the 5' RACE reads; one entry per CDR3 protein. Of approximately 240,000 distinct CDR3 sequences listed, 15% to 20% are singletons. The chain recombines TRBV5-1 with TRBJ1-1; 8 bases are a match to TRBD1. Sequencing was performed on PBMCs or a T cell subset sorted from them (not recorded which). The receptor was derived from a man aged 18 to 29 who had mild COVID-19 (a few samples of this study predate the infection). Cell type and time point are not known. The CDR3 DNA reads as TGCGCCAGCAGCGTGGACAGGGCGGGCACTGAAGCTTTCTTT. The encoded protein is CASSVDRAGTEAFF.